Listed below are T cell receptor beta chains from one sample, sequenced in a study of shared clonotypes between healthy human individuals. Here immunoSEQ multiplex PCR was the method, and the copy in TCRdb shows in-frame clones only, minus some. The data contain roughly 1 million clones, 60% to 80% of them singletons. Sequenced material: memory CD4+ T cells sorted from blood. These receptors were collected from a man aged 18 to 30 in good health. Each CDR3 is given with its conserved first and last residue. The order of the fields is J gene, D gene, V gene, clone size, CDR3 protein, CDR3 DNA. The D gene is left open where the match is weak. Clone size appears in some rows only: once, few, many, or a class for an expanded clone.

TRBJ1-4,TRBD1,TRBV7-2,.,CASSPGTGIANEKLFF,TGTGCCAGCAGCCCCGGGACAGGGATAGCTAATGAAAAACTGTTTTTT
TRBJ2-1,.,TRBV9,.,CASSAELGYYNEQFF,TGTGCCAGCAGCGCGGAGCTGGGTTACTACAATGAGCAGTTCTTC
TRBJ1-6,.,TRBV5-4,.,CASSLRDTNSPLHF,TGTGCCAGCAGCCTCCGGGACACGAATTCACCCCTCCACTTT
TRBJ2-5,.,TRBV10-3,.,CAISELETQYF,TGTGCCATCAGTGAGCTAGAGACCCAGTACTTC
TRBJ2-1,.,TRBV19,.,CASSTPYPGYDNEQFF,TGTGCCAGTAGTACTCCCTACCCGGGTTACGACAATGAGCAGTTCTTC
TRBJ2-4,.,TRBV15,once,CATSSVRDGLAKNIQYF,TGTGCCACCAGCAGTGTCCGGGACGGTCTAGCCAAAAACATTCAGTACTTC
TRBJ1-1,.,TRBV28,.,CASSHQMGPTGTEAFF,TGTGCCAGCAGCCATCAAATGGGACCTACGGGGACTGAAGCTTTCTTT
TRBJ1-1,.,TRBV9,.,CASSSSPLAEAFF,TGTGCCAGCAGCTCCTCCCCGTTGGCTGAAGCTTTCTTT
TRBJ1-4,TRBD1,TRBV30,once,CAWSHLTGGGEKLFF,TGTGCCTGGAGCCATTTAACAGGGGGAGGTGAAAAACTGTTTTTT
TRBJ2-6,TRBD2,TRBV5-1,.,CASSRPFGGAGANVLTF,TGCGCCAGCAGCCGCCCCTTCGGGGGGGCTGGGGCCAACGTCCTGACTTTC
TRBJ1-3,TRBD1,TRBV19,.,CASSRKDRTPGNTIYF,TGTGCCAGTAGTAGGAAGGACAGGACCCCTGGAAACACCATATATTTT
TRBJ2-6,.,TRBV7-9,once,CASSLAGSGANVLTF,TGTGCCAGCAGCTTAGCTGGGTCTGGGGCCAACGTCCTGACTTTC
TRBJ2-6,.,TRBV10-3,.,CAIRNSGASGANVLTF,TGTGCCATCAGGAATTCAGGGGCTTCTGGGGCCAACGTCCTGACTTTC
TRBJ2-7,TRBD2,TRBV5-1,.,CASSQGLAGAYEQYF,TGCGCCAGCAGCCAAGGACTAGCGGGGGCCTACGAGCAGTACTTC
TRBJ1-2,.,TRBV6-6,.,CASSYSPAGRGGYTF,TGTGCCAGCAGTTACTCCCCGGCAGGTCGGGGCGGCTACACCTTC
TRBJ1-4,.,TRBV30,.,CAWSVQINEKLFF,TGTGCCTGGAGTGTACAGATTAATGAAAAACTGTTTTTT
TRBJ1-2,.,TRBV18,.,CASSPTVSFYGYTF,TGTGCCAGCTCACCAACCGTCAGCTTCTATGGCTACACCTTC
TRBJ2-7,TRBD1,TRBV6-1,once,CASRSGTGSYEQYF,TGTGCCAGCAGATCCGGGACAGGATCCTACGAGCAGTACTTC
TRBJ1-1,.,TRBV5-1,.,CASSLGEQGTTEAFF,TGCGCCAGCAGCTTGGGTGAGCAGGGTACCACTGAAGCTTTCTTT
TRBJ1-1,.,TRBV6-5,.,CASSTIGEAFF,TGTGCCAGCAGTACCATTGGGGAAGCTTTCTTT
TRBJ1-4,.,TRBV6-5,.,CASSYSQGHNEKLFF,TGTGCCAGCAGTTACTCTCAGGGACATAATGAAAAACTGTTTTTT
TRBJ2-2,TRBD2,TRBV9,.,CASSVRTSGRATGELFF,TGTGCCAGCAGCGTCAGGACTAGCGGGAGGGCGACCGGGGAGCTGTTTTTT
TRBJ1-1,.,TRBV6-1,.,CASSELWSTEAFF,TGTGCCAGCAGTGAATTATGGTCCACTGAAGCTTTCTTT
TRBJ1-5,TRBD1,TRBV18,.,CASSPSGGDQPQHF,TGTGCCAGCTCACCGTCAGGGGGGGATCAGCCCCAGCATTTT
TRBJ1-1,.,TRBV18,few,CASSREGDRTEAFF,TGTGCCAGCTCACGAGAGGGCGACAGGACTGAAGCTTTCTTT
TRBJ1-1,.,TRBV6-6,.,CASSSPSAGTGAFF,TGTGCCAGCAGTTCCCCTTCGGCGGGAACGGGAGCTTTCTTT
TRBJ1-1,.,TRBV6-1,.,CASSEGGRVSQAFF,TGTGCCAGCAGTGAAGGGGGCAGGGTATCACAAGCTTTCTTT
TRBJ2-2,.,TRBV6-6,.,CASKIPSNTGELFF,TGTGCCAGCAAAATTCCATCGAACACCGGGGAGCTGTTTTTT
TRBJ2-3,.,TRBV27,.,CASSLSPSETSTDTQYF,TGTGCCAGCAGTTTATCCCCTAGCGAGACCAGCACAGATACGCAGTATTTT
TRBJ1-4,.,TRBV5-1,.,CASSLAAGEKLFF,TGCGCCAGCAGCTTGGCGGCGGGCGAAAAACTGTTTTTT
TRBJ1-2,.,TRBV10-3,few,CAISEVGLTYGYTF,TGTGCCATCAGTGAGGTGGGGCTTACCTATGGCTACACCTTC
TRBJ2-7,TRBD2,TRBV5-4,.,CASSFGLAGGSYEQYF,TGTGCCAGCAGCTTTGGGCTAGCGGGGGGTTCCTACGAGCAGTACTTC
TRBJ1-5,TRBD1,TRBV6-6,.,CASSDPGTGKTSQHF,TGTGCCAGCAGTGACCCCGGGACAGGGAAAACGTCGCAGCATTTT
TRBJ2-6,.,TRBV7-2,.,CASSLSFGALTGANVLTF,TGTGCCAGCAGCTTATCCTTTGGGGCGCTTACTGGGGCCAACGTCCTGACTTTC
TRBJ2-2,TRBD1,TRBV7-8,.,CASSLVTGVNTGELFF,TGTGCCAGCAGCTTAGTTACAGGGGTTAACACCGGGGAGCTGTTTTTT
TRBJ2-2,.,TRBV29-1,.,CSVEIWGTGELFF,TGCAGCGTTGAAATTTGGGGGACCGGGGAGCTGTTTTTT
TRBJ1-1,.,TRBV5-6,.,CASSSNVKGSGEAFF,TGTGCCAGCAGCTCCAATGTTAAGGGGTCGGGCGAAGCTTTCTTT
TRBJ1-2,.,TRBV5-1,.,CASSLGALKGYGYTF,TGCGCCAGCAGCTTGGGGGCCCTTAAGGGCTATGGCTACACCTTC
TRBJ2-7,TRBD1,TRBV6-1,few,CASSERDRALGEQYF,TGTGCCAGCAGTGAACGGGACAGGGCGCTGGGCGAGCAGTACTTC
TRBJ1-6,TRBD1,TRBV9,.,CASSTRQGNSPLHF,TGTGCCAGCAGCACCCGACAGGGTAATTCACCCCTCCACTTT
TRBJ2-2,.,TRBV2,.,CASRNPAGELFF,TGTGCCAGCAGGAACCCGGCCGGGGAGCTGTTTTTT
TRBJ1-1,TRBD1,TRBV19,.,CASSTGQGMNTEAFF,TGTGCCAGTAGTACAGGACAGGGGATGAACACTGAAGCTTTCTTT
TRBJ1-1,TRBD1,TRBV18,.,CASSPRQGIGTEAFF,TGTGCCAGCTCACCTCGACAGGGGATAGGCACTGAAGCTTTCTTT
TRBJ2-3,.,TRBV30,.,CAWSVGGGGTDTQYF,TGTGCCTGGAGCGTAGGAGGGGGGGGCACAGATACGCAGTATTTT
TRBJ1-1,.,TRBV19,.,CASRNRGIEAFF,TGTGCCAGTAGAAACCGGGGAATTGAAGCTTTCTTT
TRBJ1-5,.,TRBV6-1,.,CASSGADNSNQPQHF,TGTGCCAGCAGTGGGGCGGATAATAGCAATCAGCCCCAGCATTTT
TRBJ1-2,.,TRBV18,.,CASSPPAGDIGGYTF,TGTGCCAGCTCACCACCGGCAGGGGATATTGGTGGCTACACCTTC